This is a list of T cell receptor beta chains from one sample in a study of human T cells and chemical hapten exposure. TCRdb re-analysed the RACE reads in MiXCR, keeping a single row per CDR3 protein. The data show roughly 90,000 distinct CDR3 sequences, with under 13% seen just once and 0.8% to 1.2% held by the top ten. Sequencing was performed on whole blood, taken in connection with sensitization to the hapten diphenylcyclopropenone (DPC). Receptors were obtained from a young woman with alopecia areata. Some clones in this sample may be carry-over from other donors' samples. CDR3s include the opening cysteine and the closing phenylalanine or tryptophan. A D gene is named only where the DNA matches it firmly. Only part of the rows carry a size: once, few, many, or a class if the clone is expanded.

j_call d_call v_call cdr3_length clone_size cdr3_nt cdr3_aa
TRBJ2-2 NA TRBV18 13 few TGTGCCAGCTCACCAAGACAGGCCGGGGAGCTGTTTTTT CASSPRQAGELFF
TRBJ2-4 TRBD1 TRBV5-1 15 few TGCGCCAGCAGCGGGGCGGGACAGGCAAAAAACATTCAGTACTTC CASSGAGQAKNIQYF
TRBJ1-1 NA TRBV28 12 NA TGTGCCAGCTCCTTTCGGGGTACTGAAGCTTTCTTT CASSFRGTEAFF
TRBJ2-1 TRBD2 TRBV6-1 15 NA TGTGCCAGCAGACGGACTAGCGGGGATTACAATGAGCAGTTCTTC CASRRTSGDYNEQFF
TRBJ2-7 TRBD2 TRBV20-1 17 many TGCAGTGCTAGCGGTTATAGGACTAGCGTAGAAATCGACGAGCAGTACTTC CSASGYRTSVEIDEQYF
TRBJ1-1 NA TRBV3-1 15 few TGTGCCAGCAGCCAAGATTTGTCAGTGAACACTGAAGCTTTCTTT CASSQDLSVNTEAFF
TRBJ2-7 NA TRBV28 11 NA TGTGCCAGCAGCCAACCCTACGAGCAGTACTTC CASSQPYEQYF
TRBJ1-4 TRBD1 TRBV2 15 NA TGTGCCAGCGGATACAGGGGGCCGACTAATGAAAAACTGTTTTTT CASGYRGPTNEKLFF
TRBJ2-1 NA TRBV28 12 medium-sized TGTGCCGGCGGCAGCACGGCGAATGAGCAGTTCTTC CAGGSTANEQFF
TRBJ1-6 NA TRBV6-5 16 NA TGTGCCAGCAGTTACTCGCGGGGGACTGATAATTCACCCCTCCACTTT CASSYSRGTDNSPLHF
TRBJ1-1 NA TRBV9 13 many TGTGCCAGCAGCGTTCGGCCGGGGGCTGAAGCTTTCTTT CASSVRPGAEAFF
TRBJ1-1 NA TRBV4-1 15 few TGCGCCAGCAGCCAAGAATGGAACCTCGTTTCTGAAGCTTTCTTT CASSQEWNLVSEAFF
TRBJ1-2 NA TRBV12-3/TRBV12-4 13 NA TGTGCCAGCAGTTTTCAGGGTTTGCGTGGCTACACCTTC CASSFQGLRGYTF
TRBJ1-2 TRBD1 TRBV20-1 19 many TGCAGTGCTAGAGGGCCTTTGGACAGGGAGGTCTTCCGTACCTATGGCTACACCTTC CSARGPLDREVFRTYGYTF
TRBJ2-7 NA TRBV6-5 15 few TGTGCCAGCAGCCCCCTAGAGGGCCTCGCCGACGAGCAGTACTTC CASSPLEGLADEQYF
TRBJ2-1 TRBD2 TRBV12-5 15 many TGTGCTAGTGGTTTATCTAACGGGGGGAACAATGAGCAGTTCTTC CASGLSNGGNNEQFF
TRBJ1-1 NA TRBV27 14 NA TGTGCCAGCAGTTTAGTATCTCTTAACACTGAAGCTTTCTTT CASSLVSLNTEAFF
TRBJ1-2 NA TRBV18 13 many TGTGCCAGCTCACCACCCTCGGGGTATGGCTACACCTTC CASSPPSGYGYTF
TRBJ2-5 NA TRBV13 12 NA TGTGCCAGCAGCACCAAGGGGGAGACCCAGTACTTC CASSTKGETQYF
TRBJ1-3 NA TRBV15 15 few TGTGCCACCAGCAGCGGACGAGCCTCTGGAAACACCATATATTTT CATSSGRASGNTIYF
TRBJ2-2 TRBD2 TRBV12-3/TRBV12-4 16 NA TGTGCCAGCAGTCCGACTAGCGGAGTTGACACCGGGGAGCTGTTTTTT CASSPTSGVDTGELFF
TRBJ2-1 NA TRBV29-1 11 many TGCAGCGGCAAATTTTACAATGAGCAGTTCTTC CSGKFYNEQFF
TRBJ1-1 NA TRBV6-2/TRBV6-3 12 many TGTGCCAGCAGTTGGCGGGGCACTGAAGCTTTCTTT CASSWRGTEAFF
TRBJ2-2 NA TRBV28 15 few TGTGCCAGCAGTTTATATCAGGGGAACACCGGGGAGCTGTTTTTT CASSLYQGNTGELFF
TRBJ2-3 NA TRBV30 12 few TGTGCCTGGAGTCGGAGGTCAGATACGCAGTATTTT CAWSRRSDTQYF
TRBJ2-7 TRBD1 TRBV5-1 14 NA TGCGCCACCCGACCCGGGACAGTCAACTACGAGCAGTACTTC CATRPGTVNYEQYF
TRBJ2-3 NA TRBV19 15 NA TGTGCCAGTTCCTCCCTTACAGCCCCCGGAGATACGCAGTATTTT CASSSLTAPGDTQYF
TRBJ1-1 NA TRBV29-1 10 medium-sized TGCAGCGTTGAACAACGGGAAGCTTTCTTT CSVEQREAFF
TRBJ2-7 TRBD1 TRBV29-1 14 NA TGCAGCGTTGAAGAAGTCGGGACAGGGGGTGTGCAGTACTTC CSVEEVGTGGVQYF
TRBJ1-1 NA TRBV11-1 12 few TGTGCCAGCAGCCGTGGTCAGGCTGAAGCTTTCTTT CASSRGQAEAFF
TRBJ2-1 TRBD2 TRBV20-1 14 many TGCAGTGCAACCGGACTAGCGGGAGCGAATGAGCAGTTCTTC CSATGLAGANEQFF
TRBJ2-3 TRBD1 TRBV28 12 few TGTGCCAGCAGTTCCTCAGGGGGCGTGCAGTATTTT CASSSSGGVQYF
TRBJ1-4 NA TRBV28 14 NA TGTGCCAGCAGTCTCCAAACAACTAATGAAAAACTGTTTTTT CASSLQTTNEKLFF
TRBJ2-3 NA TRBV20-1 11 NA TGCAGTGCTAGACGCACAGATACGCAGTATTTT CSARRTDTQYF
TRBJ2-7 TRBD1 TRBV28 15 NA TGTGCCAGTAGCCAAGTCCCCGGGACAGCATACGAGCAGTACTTC CASSQVPGTAYEQYF
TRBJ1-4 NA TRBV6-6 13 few TGTGCCAGCAGGGAGATTGGTAATGAAAAACTGTTTTTT CASREIGNEKLFF
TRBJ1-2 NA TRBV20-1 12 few TGCAGTGCCCACAAATCCCTTGCTGGCTACACCTTC CSAHKSLAGYTF
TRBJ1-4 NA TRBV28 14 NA TGTGCCAGCAGCTCGGGAGACAGCCATGAAAAACTGTTTTTT CASSSGDSHEKLFF
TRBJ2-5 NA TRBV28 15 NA TGTGCCAGCAGGCGAAAGGCAGGGCGGATCGGGACCCAGTACTTC CASRRKAGRIGTQYF
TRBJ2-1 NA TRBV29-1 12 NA TGCAGCGTTGAGAGGACACCGAATGAGCAGTTCTTC CSVERTPNEQFF
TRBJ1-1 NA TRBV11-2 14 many TGTGCCAGCAGCCCGCACTGGATGAACACTGAAGCTTTCTTT CASSPHWMNTEAFF
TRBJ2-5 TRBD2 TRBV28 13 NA TGTGCCAGCAGTTTGACTAGCACAGAGACCCAGTACTTC CASSLTSTETQYF
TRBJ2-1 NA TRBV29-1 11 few TGCAGCGTTGAAGTGGACAATGAGCAGTTCTTC CSVEVDNEQFF
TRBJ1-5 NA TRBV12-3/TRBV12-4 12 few TGTGCCAGCAGTCTAACCGGTCAGCCCCAGCATTTT CASSLTGQPQHF
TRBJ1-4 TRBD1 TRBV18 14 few TGTGCCAGCTCACCTCAGGGGGCGATTGAAAAACTGTTTTTT CASSPQGAIEKLFF
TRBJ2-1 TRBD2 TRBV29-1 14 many TGCAGCGTGCGACTAGCGGGAGTATTAGGTGAGCAGTTCTTC CSVRLAGVLGEQFF
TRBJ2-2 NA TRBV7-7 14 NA TGTGCCAGCAGCCCGGTGGGGGTTGGCGGGGAGCTGTTTTTT CASSPVGVGGELFF
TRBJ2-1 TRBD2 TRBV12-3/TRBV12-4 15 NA TGTGCCAGCAGTTATCTAGCGGGGGCTCGCAATGAGCAGTTCTTC CASSYLAGARNEQFF
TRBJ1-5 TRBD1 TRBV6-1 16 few TGTGCCAGCAGAGCCGGGACAGGTCATAGCAATCAGCCCCAGCATTTT CASRAGTGHSNQPQHF
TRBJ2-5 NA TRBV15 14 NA TGTGCCACCAGCAGAGAATCAGTCCAAGAGACCCAGTACTTC CATSRESVQETQYF
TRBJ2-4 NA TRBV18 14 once TGTGCCAGCTCAGTGGACTTCGGCAAAAACATTCAGTACTTC CASSVDFGKNIQYF
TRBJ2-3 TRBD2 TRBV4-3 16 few TGCGCCAGCAGCCAGGCCTCCGGGACTAGCGGGAGTCGTCTGTATTTT CASSQASGTSGSRLYF
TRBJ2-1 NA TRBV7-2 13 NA TGTGCCAGCGGGCGACCGTCAACCAATGAGCAGTTCTTC CASGRPSTNEQFF
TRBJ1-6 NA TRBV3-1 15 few TGTGCCAGCAGCCACGGACAGAGATTAAATTCACCCCTCCACTTT CASSHGQRLNSPLHF
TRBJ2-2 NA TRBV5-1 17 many TGCGCCAGCAGCTCCGAGCCGGCGACATTGAACACCGGGGAGCTGTTTTTT CASSSEPATLNTGELFF
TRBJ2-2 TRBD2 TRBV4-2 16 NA TGTGCCAGCAGCCAAGCTAGCGGGGGGCACGCCGGGGAGCTGTTTTTT CASSQASGGHAGELFF
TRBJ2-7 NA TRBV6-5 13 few TGTGCCAGCAGTTACTCGAGAGATTACGAGCAGTACTTC CASSYSRDYEQYF